This TCR beta chain came from a study of T cell responses to AZD1222 COVID-19 vaccine. General study points: Repertoires were obtained solely post-peak T cell response. In a largely white British group with more females than males, clonal diversity was possibly underestimated.

CDR1 is MNHEY, CDR2 SVGAGI, per germline. This CDR3 has 14 amino acids. Trimming removed 7 bases at V and 5 bases at J, with 14 bases between. This table comes from immunoSEQ multiplex PCR, and its TCRdb copy is limited to in-frame clones, with some not included. Of 95,000 to 150,000 clones in the sample, 92% were seen once. In regard to this clone: Its antigen remains unidentified.

The specimen comprised peripheral blood, sampled on day 0 of AZD1222 vaccination. The TCR comes from an adult in good health. The V call is TRBV6-5, the J call TRBJ1-4; D is unclear. The CDR3 spells CASIPKWVNEKLFF. DNA of the CDR3: TGTGCCAGCATCCCAAAGTGGGTAAATGAAAAACTGTTTTTT.